One and the same sample provided the 31 T cell receptor beta chains below, sequenced in a study of CD8 T cells in ankylosing spondylitis. TCRdb called the 5' RACE reads again in MiXCR, with one record for every CDR3 protein. The sample lists roughly 160,000 distinct CDR3 sequences, 11% occurring once. Sequenced input: blood, either unsorted or a sorted T cell fraction (not recorded which). The receptors here all came from a male donor with ankylosing spondylitis or in good health (not recorded which).

Note on this clonotype: This sequence may be a read error, since a much larger clone differs from it by one base. This chain connects TRBV10-3 to TRBJ2-3; TRBD1 aligns across 10 bases. V lost 6 bases, J lost 1 base, and 7 bases stayed unmatched. The CDR3 is made up of 16 amino acids. The germline gives CDR1 ENHRY, CDR2 SYGVKD. CDR3 nucleotides: TGTGCCATCAGCATGGGACAGGGGCAGCGCACAGATACGCAGTATTTT. Encoded protein: CAISMGQGQRTDTQYF.

This clonotype showed up many times. The chain uses TRBV20-1 and TRBJ2-1, with D perhaps matching TRBD2 (6 bases). The CDR3 has 14 residues. Trimming pared 6 bases from V and 6 bases from J, leaving 18 bases between. The germline V gene encodes CDR1 DFQATT and CDR2 SNEGSKA (reference sequence). CDR3 coding DNA: TGCAGTGCGACCCGGGACGGAGGGGTCAATGAGCAGTTCTTC. The encoded protein is CSATRDGGVNEQFF.

As for this clonotype: This sequence may be a read error, since a much larger clone differs from it by one base. The V call is TRBV5-4, the J call TRBJ1-6, with 8 positions matching TRBD1. Germline CDR1 SGHNT, CDR2 YYREEE (reference sequence). This CDR3 has 16 residues. The CDR3 nucleotides are TGTGCCAGCAGCTTGGGTGGACAGGGCCAGAATTCACCCCACCACTTT. Encoded protein: CASSLGGQGQNSPHHF.

This clonotype was seen many times. The V and J genes are TRBV18 and TRBJ1-1, with D tentatively TRBD1 (5 bases). The V end was cut by 3 bases, the J end by 0 bases, with 14 bases between. CDR3 size: 16 residues. Germline V gives CDR1 KGHSH, CDR2 LQKENI. The DNA for the CDR3 is TGTGCCAGCTCACCGTTCGGGGGGAGCATGAACACTGAAGCTTTCTTT. This sequence encodes CASSPFGGSMNTEAFF. The full variable domain, completed using reference TRBV18 and TRBJ1-1, is NAGVMQNPRHLVRRRGQEARLRCSPMKGHSHVYWYRQLPEEGLKFMVYLQKENIIDESGMPKERFSAEFPKEGPSILRIQQVVRGDSAAYFCASSPFGGSMNTEAFFGQGTRLTVV.

The chain recombines TRBV3-1 with TRBJ2-1; tentatively, D is TRBD1 or TRBD2 (5 bases each). V dropped 4 bases and J dropped 9 bases, with 13 bases sitting between them. Germline V gives CDR1 LGHDT, CDR2 YNNKEL (reference sequence). The CDR3 has 13 residues. The CDR3 protein is CASSPNFGGEQFF. In DNA, the CDR3 is TGTGCCAGCAGCCCGAATTTTGGGGGTGAGCAGTTCTTC.

This clonotype occurred a few times. The rearrangement joins TRBV27 to TRBJ2-1; D remains unclear. The CDR3 is made up of 12 amino acids. The V end lost 4 bases, the J end lost 15 bases, and 16 bases lay between the germline ends. Germline V CDR1 and CDR2: MNHEY, SMNVEV (reference sequence). CDR3 in DNA: TGTGCCAGCAGTTCCCCGACTGGTCGCCCGTTCTTC. It specifies CASSSPTGRPFF.

This clonotype has ten or more counts. This sequence joins TRBV29-1 and TRBJ2-7, with D unresolved. The germline gives CDR1 SQVTM, CDR2 ANQGSEA. V gave up 3 bases and J gave up 2 bases, with 8 bases separating them. CDR3 length equals 12 residues. CDR3 coding DNA: TGCAGCGTTGAGGGCCGTACCTACGAGCAGTACTTC. Translated: CSVEGRTYEQYF.

There are a few counts of this clonotype. The chain carries TRBV12-3 or TRBV12-4 and TRBJ2-1; TRBD2 is a possible D gene (5 bases). The CDR3 length is 14 residues. V lost 2 bases, J lost 10 bases, and 15 bases lay in between. The CDR3 sequence is CASSLRGAVEEQFF. In DNA, the CDR3 is TGTGCCAGCAGTTTACGAGGAGCGGTGGAAGAGCAGTTCTTC.

J is TRBJ2-1 and V is TRBV29-1; the D gene could be TRBD1 or TRBD2 (6 bases each). CDR3 length: 13 residues. The V gene lost 6 bases and the J gene lost 5 bases, with 14 bases spanning the gap. The germline CDR1 and CDR2 sequences are SQVTM and ANQGSEA. The CDR3 region has the DNA TGCAGCGTGAGGAGGGGGGCCGACAATGAGCAGTTCTTC. This translates into CSVRRGADNEQFF.

This clonotype was seen repeatedly, ten times or more. The V and J genes are TRBV5-1 and TRBJ2-7; no clear D gene. CDR3 length: 14 residues. Germline V lookup: CDR1 SGHRS, CDR2 YFSETQ. V lost 2 bases to trimming and J lost 5 bases, with 14 bases between them. Here the CDR3 reads CASSFGAVFDEQYF. CDR3 nucleotide sequence: TGCGCCAGCAGCTTTGGAGCCGTGTTTGACGAGCAGTACTTC.

There are many counts of this clonotype. V and J are TRBV20-1 and TRBJ1-6, with unresolved D. Between the trimmed V and J ends, which lost 6 bases and 5 bases, there was a span of 8 bases. CDR1 DFQATT and CDR2 SNEGSKA come from the germline V gene (reference sequence). The CDR3 runs to 12 residues. The CDR3 DNA reads TGCAGTGCCCCGGGTGATAATTCACCCCTCCACTTT. This sequence encodes CSAPGDNSPLHF.

The sample holds many counts of this clonotype. This chain links TRBV5-6 with TRBJ2-1; TRBD2 matches at 9 bases. Germline loops: CDR1 SGHDT, CDR2 YYEEEE. V shed 4 bases, J shed 0 bases, and the junction held 5 bases outside the gene matches. This CDR3 has 16 amino acids. The CDR3 DNA reads as TGTGCCAGCAGCCTGCTACTAGCGGGCTCCTACAATGAGCAGTTCTTC. As protein: CASSLLLAGSYNEQFF.

This clonotype showed up many times. The chain carries TRBV10-3 and TRBJ2-7, with 9 bases identical to TRBD2. CDR1 is ENHRY and CDR2 is SYGVKD in the germline V gene. CDR3 size: 18 residues. V gave up 5 bases and J gave up 4 bases; unmatched junction bases: 18. Here the CDR3 DNA reads TGTGCCATCAGTCCCTCCGGGACTAGCCTACGACGTGGGTACGAGCAGTACTTC. Protein product: CAISPSGTSLRRGYEQYF.

This clonotype has a count of ten or more. The V gene is TRBV6-1, the J gene TRBJ2-3; 7 positions agree with TRBD2. Germline assignment: CDR1 MNHNS and CDR2 SASEGT. Unmatched junction bases numbered 16, after V lost 5 bases and J lost 2 bases. CDR3 size: 18 residues. CDR3 in amino acids: CASSPRVLGREFTDTQYF. The CDR3 region has the DNA TGTGCCAGCAGTCCCCGGGTTTTAGGGCGGGAGTTCACAGATACGCAGTATTTT.

Ten or more counts support this clonotype. The rearrangement joins TRBV12-3 or TRBV12-4 to TRBJ2-3; D assignment may be TRBD1 or TRBD2 (6 bases each). The germline V and J ends were trimmed by 5 bases and 2 bases, with 11 bases remaining between them. There are 14 residues in the CDR3. CDR3 sequence: CASSRGDITDTQYF. Written as DNA, the CDR3 is TGTGCCAGCAGTCGCGGGGACATCACAGATACGCAGTATTTT.

This clonotype was seen at least ten times. The rearrangement joins TRBV12-3 or TRBV12-4 to TRBJ2-2, with D tentatively TRBD2 (6 bases). The ends were cut back, 6 bases at V and 5 bases at J, with 16 bases in the middle. This CDR3 spans 15 amino acids. This CDR3 reads CASRLSGLGTGELFF. The CDR3 DNA sequence: TGTGCCAGCAGGCTTAGCGGTCTGGGTACCGGGGAGCTGTTTTTT.

This clonotype was seen repeatedly, ten times or more. The gene calls are TRBV28 and TRBJ2-7, with TRBD2 matching over 7 bases. Germline loops: CDR1 MDHEN, CDR2 SYDVKM. Germline trimming cut 4 bases from V and 3 bases from J; bases unmatched to any gene: 9. This CDR3 has 15 residues. The CDR3 sequence is CASSSLAGDSYEQYF. The DNA for the CDR3 is TGTGCCAGCAGTTCTCTGGCGGGGGATAGCTACGAGCAGTACTTC.

This clonotype has at least ten counts. CDR3 residues: CASTGSGNTIYF. In DNA form, the CDR3 reads TGTGCCAGCACGGGCTCTGGAAACACCATATATTTT. The chain couples TRBV25-1 to TRBJ1-3, with D uncertain. The germline V and J ends were trimmed by 7 bases and 0 bases, with 4 bases remaining between them. CDR1 and CDR2 from the germline V gene are MGHDK and SYGVNS. The CDR3 totals 12 residues.

This clonotype has a count of ten or more. The chain employs TRBV12-3 or TRBV12-4 and TRBJ2-7; TRBD1 aligns across 7 bases. This CDR3 is built from 16 residues. V gave up 3 bases and J gave up 6 bases; unmatched junction bases: 14. The CDR3 bases are TGTGCCAGCAGTTTTTGTGTCGGACAGGTTAGGTGCGAGCAGTACTTC. Its protein is CASSFCVGQVRCEQYF.

This clonotype was found many times. The chain employs TRBV12-3 or TRBV12-4 and TRBJ2-3; D gene ambiguous. The CDR3 loop spans 12 amino acids. V lost 2 bases and J 11 bases, leaving 11 bases between the germline ends. The CDR3 spells CASSLRGLEQYF. The CDR3 bases are TGTGCCAGCAGTTTAAGAGGTTTGGAGCAGTATTTT.

The sample holds many counts of this clonotype. V usage is TRBV12-3 or TRBV12-4 and J usage is TRBJ2-3, with TRBD2 matching over 10 bases. Trimming removed 6 bases from V and 4 bases from J; junction bases left unmatched: 7. The CDR3 length is 15 residues. For the CDR3, the DNA is TGTGCCAGCAGAGTTAGCGGGAGGCGGCCAGATACGCAGTATTTT. This encodes CASRVSGRRPDTQYF.

This clonotype occurred a few times. This rearrangement joins TRBV21-1 to TRBJ2-1; the table's D gene call, TRBD2, was not cross checked with the DNA. TRBV21-1 is deemed a pseudogene. This CDR3 has 16 amino acids. Here the CDR3 DNA reads TGTGCCAGCAGCGACAGGACTAGCGGGAGAAGTGATGAGCAGTTCTTC. Translating it yields CASSDRTSGRSDEQFF.

The table lists this clonotype with a few counts. The junction and the germline gene differ at one end; a read error may be behind it. The chain joins TRBV7-9 to TRBJ2-1; 9 nucleotides align to TRBD2. Germline lookup yields CDR1 SEHNR and CDR2 FQNEAQ (reference sequence). The CDR3 has 16 residues. This chain's CDR3 is CASSLAGLRIDNEQFF. In DNA form, the CDR3 reads TGTGCCAGCAGCCTAGCGGGACTAAGGATTGACAATGAGCAGTTCTTC.

At least ten counts were recorded for this clonotype. DNA for the CDR3: TGTGCCACCAGTGGACAGGCCCACTATGGCTACACCTTC. Its protein product is CATSGQAHYGYTF. This sequence joins TRBV15 and TRBJ1-2; 7 bases are a match to TRBD1. The CDR3 has 13 amino acids. V shed 6 bases, J shed 3 bases, and the junction held 4 bases outside the gene matches. In germline, CDR1 is LNHNV, CDR2 YYDKDF (reference sequence).

This clonotype was seen only a few times. The V and J genes are TRBV6-5 and TRBJ1-4, with 11 bases fitting TRBD1. After removal of 5 bases from V and 5 bases from J, the junction contained 4 bases not matched to a gene. Looked up from germline, CDR1 is MNHEY and CDR2 is SVGAGI. CDR3 length: 15 residues. CDR3 nucleotide sequence: TGTGCCAGCAGTCCGGACAGGGGGCGAAATGAAAAACTGTTTTTT. It is translated as CASSPDRGRNEKLFF.

This chain connects TRBV29-1 to TRBJ2-7, with 8 bases identical to TRBD2. The germline CDR1 and CDR2 sequences are SQVTM and ANQGSEA. Trimming cost V 7 bases and J 7 bases; bases outside gene matches: 12. CDR3 length: 13 amino acids. The DNA of the CDR3 is TGCAGCGCCGCGGCCAGCGGGAGAGGAGAGCAGTACTTC. Its protein is CSAAASGRGEQYF.

This rearrangement joins TRBV20-1 to TRBJ2-3, with 8 bases matching TRBD1. Trimming took 2 bases from V and 6 from J; bases not matched to a gene: 13. Germline CDR1 reads DFQATT; CDR2 reads SNEGSKA (reference sequence). CDR3 size: 16 residues. The CDR3 region is CSARPPDRGSGDTQYF. CDR3 nucleotides: TGCAGTGCTAGACCTCCCGACAGGGGCAGTGGGGATACGCAGTATTTT.

This clonotype was counted many times. The chain joins TRBV5-1 to TRBJ2-1; 13 bases agree with TRBD2. Germline V gives CDR1 SGHRS, CDR2 YFSETQ. The length of the CDR3 is 15 residues. J lost 6 bases, V lost 6 bases, and 6 bases had no gene match. The CDR3, as DNA: TGCGCCAGCAAATCCGGGACTAGCGGGATCAATGAGCAGTTCTTC. It specifies CASKSGTSGINEQFF.

This rearrangement joins TRBV7-9 to TRBJ2-1; 7 nucleotides agree with TRBD2. Unmatched junction bases numbered 11, after V lost 8 bases and J lost 7 bases. The CDR3 consists of 14 residues. Germline V CDR1 and CDR2: SEHNR, FQNEAQ (reference sequence). This CDR3 is CASEAGPVGNEQFF. DNA for the CDR3: TGTGCCAGCGAAGCGGGGCCTGTAGGGAATGAGCAGTTCTTC.

This clonotype was counted between two and nine times. The chain uses TRBV11-2 and TRBJ2-7; 9 positions match TRBD1. Germline lookup yields CDR1 SGHAT and CDR2 FQNNGV. Trimming took 5 bases from V and 5 from J; bases not matched to a gene: 4. The CDR3 runs 13 residues. DNA for the CDR3: TGTGCCAGCAGCCGGACAGGGGCAAACGAGCAGTACTTC. Translating gives CASSRTGANEQYF.

This clonotype was recorded at least ten times. This chain joins TRBV29-1 and TRBJ2-1; TRBD1 aligns across 8 bases. The ends lost 3 bases at V and 6 bases at J; junction bases unmatched: 10. The CDR3 extends over 15 amino acids. Germline-derived CDR1 and CDR2 are SQVTM and ANQGSEA. CDR3 protein: CSVDLRTGKVNEQFF. DNA for the CDR3: TGCAGCGTTGATCTGAGGACAGGGAAGGTCAATGAGCAGTTCTTC.